This paragraph covers one T cell receptor beta chain sequence. Clones were sequenced by immunoSEQ multiplex PCR, and TCRdb holds only the in-frame ones, with some missing. The repertoire holds hundreds of thousands of clones, with around 89% as singletons. This entry comes from a study of blood T cell repertoires in COVID-19. The CDR3 extends over 14 amino acids. Per germline, CDR1 SGDLS and CDR2 YYNGEE. V shed 2 bases, J shed 7 bases, and the junction held 3 bases outside the gene matches. The chain recombines TRBV9 with TRBJ1-5, with 10 nucleotides matching TRBD1. Sequenced input: PBMCs or T cells enriched from blood (not recorded which). The clonotype originates from a man between 18 and 35 years old who had recovered from COVID-19. The CDR3 is CASSVGTGEQPQHF. CDR3 bases: TGTGCCAGCAGCGTGGGGACAGGGGAACAGCCCCAGCATTTT.